The 23 T cell receptor beta chains in this list originate from one sample, sequenced in a study of long-term antiretroviral therapy in people with HIV. Researchers ran immunoSEQ v3.0 at survey level. Data came from immunoSEQ multiplex PCR; TCRdb stores just in-frame clones and leaves some out. The sample lists about 25,000 clones, about four fifths occurring once. Sequencing was performed on unsorted PBMCs, taken 3 years after starting antiretroviral therapy. The receptors shown here come from a man aged 18 to 30 with HIV.

The chain combines TRBV30 with TRBJ2-5; D is perhaps TRBD1 or TRBD2 (6 bases each). CDR1 GTSNPN and CDR2 SVGIG come from the germline V gene (reference sequence). The CDR3 totals 12 residues. The V end was cut by 2 bases, the J end by 5 bases, with 9 bases between. This CDR3 is CAWSTGGETQYF. As DNA, the CDR3 is TGTGCCTGGAGTACCGGGGGCGAGACCCAGTACTTC.

This clone came up once. The chain links TRBV4-1 to TRBJ2-5, with 10 bases that match TRBD1. V gave up 0 bases and J gave up 7 bases; unmatched junction bases: 14. The CDR3 consists of 18 residues. The V gene's germline CDR1 is MGHRA and CDR2 YSYEKL. The CDR3 DNA sequence: TGCGCCAGCAGCCAAGATGGGGCCCGACAGGGGGCCGGCCGGACCCAGTACTTC. It yields the protein CASSQDGARQGAGRTQYF.

A few counts support this clone. V gene TRBV14 combines with J gene TRBJ2-7; maybe TRBD1 (6 bases). Trimming took off 4 bases at V and 5 bases at J, with 9 bases between the two ends. This CDR3 has 12 amino acids. CDR1 and CDR2 (germline): SGHDN, FVKESK. The CDR3 nucleotides read TGTGCCAGCAGCCCCCGGGACAACGAGCAGTACTTC. As protein: CASSPRDNEQYF. Full variable domain (outside the CDR3, taken from reference TRBV14 and TRBJ2-7): EAGVTQFPSHSVIEKGQTVTLRCDPISGHDNLYWYRRVMGKEIKFLLHFVKESKQDESGMPNNRFLAERTGGTYSTLKVQPAELEDSGVYFCASSPRDNEQYFGPGTRLTVT.

This chain joins TRBV5-1 and TRBJ2-1; D remains unclear. The germline V gene encodes CDR1 SGHRS and CDR2 YFSETQ. The CDR3 is 16 amino acids. Deletions cut 2 bases from V and 4 bases from J, with 16 bases between. The DNA of the CDR3 is TGCGCCAGCAGCTTACAGAATCCCGGAGCGTACAATGAGCAGTTCTTC. As protein: CASSLQNPGAYNEQFF.

The J gene is TRBJ1-1, the V gene TRBV7-9; 7 bases fit TRBD1. The CDR3 length is 14 residues. Germline lookup yields CDR1 SEHNR and CDR2 FQNEAQ (reference sequence). The J segment lost 3 bases and the V segment lost 2 bases, leaving 3 bases of the junction unmatched. The chain's CDR3 is CASSLTGVYTEAFF. In DNA form, the CDR3 reads TGTGCCAGCAGCTTAACAGGGGTGTACACTGAAGCTTTCTTT.

This chain uses TRBV9 with TRBJ2-2; TRBD1 or TRBD2 may be the D gene (5 bases each). The CDR3 sequence is 18 residues long. Trimming removed 3 bases at V and 0 bases at J, with 18 bases between. Per the germline V gene, CDR1 is SGDLS and CDR2 is YYNGEE. Here the CDR3 reads CASSAGDRYTANTGELFF. CDR3 bases: TGTGCCAGCAGCGCCGGGGACCGTTATACCGCGAACACCGGGGAGCTGTTTTTT. Filled out from reference TRBV9 and TRBJ2-2, the complete variable domain reads DSGVTQTPKHLITATGQRVTLRCSPRSGDLSVYWYQQSLDQGLQFLIQYYNGEERAKGNILERFSAQQFPDLHSELNLSSLELGDSALYFCASSAGDRYTANTGELFFGEGSRLTVL.

The chain couples TRBV27 to TRBJ2-1; 8 bases line up with TRBD1. The CDR3 consists of 13 residues. With 4 bases clipped from V and 7 bases from J, the junction kept 3 bases outside the gene matches. The germline V gene encodes CDR1 MNHEY and CDR2 SMNVEV (reference sequence). The CDR3 coding sequence is TGTGCCAGCAGTTGGACAGGGTTTAATGAGCAGTTCTTC. Encoded protein: CASSWTGFNEQFF.

This clone was seen only once. CDR3 sequence: CASSSGLHANTGELFF. CDR3 coding DNA: TGTGCCAGCAGCTCGGGACTCCACGCGAACACCGGGGAGCTGTTTTTT. The rearrangement uses TRBV7-9 and TRBJ2-2, with D perhaps matching TRBD2 (6 bases). Trimming cost V 4 bases and J 0 bases, with 12 bases left between them. In germline, CDR1 is SEHNR, CDR2 FQNEAQ (reference sequence). The CDR3 contains 16 residues.

CDR3 protein: CASSMWTGEKAYTF. Here the CDR3 DNA reads TGTGCCAGCAGTATGTGGACAGGGGAAAAGGCCTACACCTTC. This chain connects TRBV6-1 to TRBJ1-2; 9 bases line up with TRBD1. The CDR3 totals 14 residues. V trimming: 5 bases; J trimming: 10 bases; junction bases outside the gene matches: 11. Germline V gene data show CDR1 as MNHNS and CDR2 as SASEGT.

The chain links TRBV6-5 to TRBJ1-4, with D possibly being TRBD1 (5 bases). V was pared by 4 bases and J by 0 bases, with 12 bases between. This CDR3 comprises 16 residues. CDR1 is MNHEY, CDR2 SVGAGI, per germline. CDR3 loop: CASSWGLPATNEKLFF. Here the CDR3 DNA reads TGTGCCAGCAGTTGGGGCTTACCCGCAACTAATGAAAAACTGTTTTTT.

The rearrangement uses TRBV5-1 and TRBJ2-3, with D unclear. Trimming stripped 6 bases from V and 2 bases from J, with 10 bases between. Germline V lookup: CDR1 SGHRS, CDR2 YFSETQ. The CDR3 sequence is 13 residues long. For the CDR3, the DNA is TGCGCCAGCACTCCTCAGTTCACAGATACGCAGTATTTT. Protein sequence: CASTPQFTDTQYF. The full variable domain, rest sourced from reference TRBV5-1 and TRBJ2-3, is KAGVTQTPRYLIKTRGQQVTLSCSPISGHRSVSWYQQTPGQGLQFLFEYFSETQRNKGNFPGRFSGRQFSNSRSEMNVSTLELGDSALYLCASTPQFTDTQYFGPGTRLTVL.

The chain carries TRBV5-1 and TRBJ1-4; 10 bases line up with TRBD1. CDR3 length equals 16 residues. Germline loops: CDR1 SGHRS, CDR2 YFSETQ. V gave up 7 bases and J gave up 0 bases; unmatched junction bases: 6. CDR3 coding DNA: TGCGCCAGCGGCATCGGACAGGGGGCAACTAATGAAAAACTGTTTTTT. As protein: CASGIGQGATNEKLFF.

This clone was picked up one time. The CDR3: CSVADRSGNTIYF. The CDR3 DNA follows: TGCAGCGTTGCAGATCGCTCTGGAAACACCATATATTTT. The gene calls are TRBV29-1 and TRBJ1-3; D not certain. Germline V lookup: CDR1 SQVTM, CDR2 ANQGSEA. This CDR3 contains 13 residues. The ends were cut back, 4 bases at V and 0 bases at J, with 7 bases in the middle. The entire variable domain, with the rest obtained from reference TRBV29-1 and TRBJ1-3, is as follows: SAVISQKPSRDICQRGTSLTIQCQVDSQVTMMFWYRQQPGQSLTLIATANQGSEATYESGFVIDKFPISRPNLTFSTLTVSNMSPEDSSIYLCSVADRSGNTIYFGEGSWLTVV.

This clone was seen a single time. The V call is TRBV5-1, the J call TRBJ2-3, with 9 bases identical to TRBD1. With V trimmed by 4 bases and J by 5 bases, 8 bases remained unmatched. The CDR3 runs to 15 residues. Looked up from germline, CDR1 is SGHRS and CDR2 is YFSETQ. The CDR3, as DNA: TGCGCCAGCAGCAGACTACAGGGGGCGGTAGATACGCAGTATTTT. Residues: CASSRLQGAVDTQYF.

This clone was found once. This chain connects TRBV7-2 to TRBJ1-1, with TRBD1 as a possible D gene (6 bases). The germline V gene encodes CDR1 SGHTA and CDR2 FQGNSA. V shed 6 bases and J shed 6 bases, with 14 bases lying between them. The CDR3 length is 13 residues. This CDR3 reads CASRSLGGAEAFF. CDR3 nucleotide sequence: TGTGCCAGCAGATCTTTGGGGGGCGCTGAAGCTTTCTTT. Using reference TRBV7-2 and TRBJ1-1 for the parts outside the CDR3, the full variable domain is GAGVSQSPSNKVTEKGKDVELRCDPISGHTALYWYRQSLGQGLEFLIYFQGNSAPDKSGLPSDRFSAERTGGSVSTLTIQRTQQEDSAVYLCASRSLGGAEAFFGQGTRLTVV.

V gene TRBV18 combines with J gene TRBJ1-5, with D unresolved. The length of the CDR3 is 13 residues. The germline V gene encodes CDR1 KGHSH and CDR2 LQKENI. Trimming shortened V by 6 bases and J by 2 bases, and 8 bases separated the two germline ends. Here the CDR3 reads CASSPEGNQPQHF. In DNA form, the CDR3 reads TGTGCCAGCTCCCCAGAGGGCAATCAGCCCCAGCATTTT.

The V and J genes are TRBV6-6 and TRBJ2-5; D is ambiguous. Germline lookup yields CDR1 MNHNY and CDR2 SVGAGI (reference sequence). This CDR3 has 13 residues. V lost 4 bases and J lost 3, with 9 bases in between. The CDR3: CASSLIEEETQYF. The CDR3 DNA reads TGTGCCAGCAGTTTGATCGAGGAAGAGACCCAGTACTTC.

The chain uses TRBV5-4 and TRBJ2-5; 10 nucleotides match TRBD1. This CDR3 comprises 14 residues. J gave up 5 bases and V 4 bases, and 5 bases lay outside the gene matches. Germline CDR1 is SGHNT and CDR2 is YYREEE (reference sequence). In DNA, the CDR3 is TGTGCCAGCAGCCGAGGACAGGGGGACGAGACCCAGTACTTC. This gives the protein CASSRGQGDETQYF.

The gene calls are TRBV11-3 and TRBJ1-5; the match to TRBD1 covers 7 bases. The germline V gene has CDR1 SGHNT and CDR2 YENEEA. This CDR3 region has 16 residues. Germline trimming cut 4 bases from V and 6 bases from J; bases unmatched to any gene: 12. CDR3 region: CASSWTRTGRCQPQHF. Here the CDR3 DNA reads TGTGCCAGCAGCTGGACACGGACAGGTAGGTGTCAGCCCCAGCATTTT.

This chain uses TRBV5-1 with TRBJ1-1; D gene uncertain. The CDR3 is made up of 15 amino acids. CDR1 is SGHRS, CDR2 YFSETQ, per germline. V was shortened by 9 bases and J by 1 base, with 19 bases between the two germline ends. CDR3 nucleotides: TGCGCCACCCGGCGTTCCACGACGGAGAACACTGAAGCTTTCTTT. It is translated as CATRRSTTENTEAFF.

The rearrangement uses TRBV5-1 and TRBJ2-7; the D call may be TRBD1 or TRBD2 (5 bases each). V dropped 2 bases and J dropped 0 bases, with 12 bases sitting between them. There are 15 residues in the CDR3. Germline loops: CDR1 SGHRS, CDR2 YFSETQ. For the CDR3, the DNA is TGCGCCAGCAGCTTTAATCGGGGCAGCTCCTACGAGCAGTACTTC. Its translation is CASSFNRGSSYEQYF.

The rearrangement joins TRBV7-9 to TRBJ1-5; D is ambiguous. The V and J ends lost 1 base and 7 bases respectively, with 5 bases between them. The CDR3 spans 12 residues. Germline V CDR1 and CDR2: SEHNR, FQNEAQ (reference sequence). CDR3 sequence reads: CASSLERQPQHF. In DNA form, the CDR3 reads TGTGCCAGCAGCTTAGAGAGACAGCCCCAGCATTTT.

V usage is TRBV19 and J usage is TRBJ2-3; no firm D call. The CDR3 length is 13 residues. V gave up 4 bases and J gave up 1 base, with 6 bases separating them. The V gene's germline CDR1 is LNHDA and CDR2 SQIVND (reference sequence). The CDR3 nucleotides read TGTGCCAGTAGTAGGAAGGGCACAGATACGCAGTATTTT. This encodes CASSRKGTDTQYF.